What follows describes a single T cell receptor beta chain. The antigen is not known. The record originates from a study of regulatory T cells in long-lasting Graves disease. TCRdb re-called the reads with MiXCR, one entry per CDR3 protein. The sample lists several hundred distinct CDR3 sequences; 82% were seen once. From RNA extracted from PBMCs, the TCR library was made. Patients with Graves' disease were diagnosed by American Thyroid Association guidelines. Study-wide results and limits: Whereas 966 public clonotypes were shared by new patients, persistent patients shared more, at 2,500 to 3,000. When disease was persistent, TRBV28, TRBJ1-2 and TRBJ2-5 were the favored segments. Newly diagnosed patients had higher TCR diversity than persistent Graves' patients did.

CDR3 length: 15 residues. Trimming took 3 bases from V and 3 from J, leaving 11 bases between them. Germline CDR1 SGHDN, CDR2 FVKESK. The sequenced sample was peripheral blood mononuclear cells (PBMCs), obtained with antithyroid drug treatment, in newly diagnosed or persistent Graves disease (not recorded which). The rearrangement uses TRBV14 and TRBJ1-4; a possible D gene is TRBD1 (5 bases). The TCR originated in a female donor with Graves disease. In DNA, the CDR3 is TGTGCCAGCAGCCACCAAGGGGACCCTAATGAAAAACTGTTTTTT. This gives the protein CASSHQGDPNEKLFF.